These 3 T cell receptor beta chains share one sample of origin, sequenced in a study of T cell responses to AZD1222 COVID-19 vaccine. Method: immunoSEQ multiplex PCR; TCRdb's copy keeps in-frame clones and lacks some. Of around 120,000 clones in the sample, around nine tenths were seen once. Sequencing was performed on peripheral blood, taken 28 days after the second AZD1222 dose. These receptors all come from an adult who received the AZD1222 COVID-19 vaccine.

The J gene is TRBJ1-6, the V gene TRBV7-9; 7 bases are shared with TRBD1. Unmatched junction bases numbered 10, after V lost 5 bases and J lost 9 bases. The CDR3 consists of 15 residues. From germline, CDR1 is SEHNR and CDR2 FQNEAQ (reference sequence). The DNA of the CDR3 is TGTGCCAGCAGCCCGGTCAGACAGGGACCTTCACCCCTCCACTTT. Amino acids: CASSPVRQGPSPLHF.

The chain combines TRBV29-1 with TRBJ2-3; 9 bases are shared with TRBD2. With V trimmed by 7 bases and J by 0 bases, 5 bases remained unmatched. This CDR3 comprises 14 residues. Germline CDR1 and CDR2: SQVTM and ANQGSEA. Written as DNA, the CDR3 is TGCAGCGCTTCTACTAGCGGGAGCACAGATACGCAGTATTTT. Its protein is CSASTSGSTDTQYF.

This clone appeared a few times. The DNA for the CDR3 is TGTGCCAGAAGCTTGTGTCTAGCGGGACACTACAATGAGCAGTTCTTC. Protein: CARSLCLAGHYNEQFF. The gene calls are TRBV5-3 and TRBJ2-1, with 9 bases lining up with TRBD2. TRBV5-3 is an open reading frame, and its role is uncertain. The CDR3 covers 16 residues. Trimming removed 1 base from V and 3 bases from J; junction bases left unmatched: 5.